This T cell receptor (beta chain) was recovered during a study of blood T cell repertoires in COVID-19 (TCRdb year 2020). The study in broad terms: Samples from collaborators originated in the United States, Italy and Spain and spanned both the acute and convalescent phases of COVID-19. The prospective study material was composed of cDNA or gDNA derived from T cells, B-cell-depleted T cells, or PBMCs. The dataset comprised deeply sampled blood TCRbeta repertoires from subjects exposed to, actively infected with, or recovered from COVID-19. The repertoires were made available in a free public database intended to serve as a resource for research on the immune response to SARS-CoV-2. Samples came from the ongoing ImmuneRACE study (first 160 participants) plus 1,254 subjects from 6 global collaborators. Nearly every sample came with metadata listing a de-identified subject ID, COVID-19 status, age in years and sex. Where available, HLA class I and class II types were taken from metadata supplied by the sample provider and were not determined by assay-based typing.

Collaborating institutions collected whole blood in K2EDTA tubes following their own protocols. For TCRbeta analysis, collaborators shipped samples in one of three forms: frozen whole blood, isolated PBMCs, or DNA extracted from either of those sample types. The CDR3 runs 16 residues from the cysteine to the phenylalanine. The sequence is cut down to CDR3 DNA, 48 bases in frame from base 1. According to the germline V gene, CDR1 reads ENHRY and CDR2 reads SYGVKD. V is trimmed back by 0 bases and J by 6 bases, and the junction contains 7 bases that no gene match accounts for. The immunoSEQ Assay, a bias-controlled multiplex PCR, was used to amplify TCRbeta CDR3 regions from genomic DNA. In the source study's methods: Nucleated cell counts per sample were estimated from amplification of reference gene primers within the assay. Sequence reads were collapsed and filtered to measure the absolute abundance of every unique TCRbeta CDR3 rearrangement. For each sample, productive Simpson clonality was calculated as the square root of Simpson's diversity index over productive rearrangements. Imported from immuneACCESS, the table was reduced by TCRdb to in-frame sequences with V and J called. These copies leave out some clones; in studies compared against another copy, an unresolved V gene accounts for under half, and the cause of the remainder is not known. V, J and clone size are taken as reported in that table, and D and trimming were inferred from the DNA itself. A total of about 340,000 clones appear in this sample, around four fifths of them only once. Approximately 3.1% of the sample comes from the top ten.

Beyond this particular receptor, the publication reports: The amount of clinical and demographic metadata varied by source and participant and was provided uncurated.

A note on this clone: Its cognate antigen has yet to be identified. Base qualities are not provided; no much larger clone lies one nucleotide away.

The chain uses TRBV10-3 and TRBJ1-1; 10 junctional bases match TRBD1. The sample comprised peripheral blood. This TCR derives from a man younger than 45 with active or convalescent COVID-19. The base sequence is TGTGCCATCAGTGAGTCCGGGACAGGGGTAAGGGCTGAAGCTTTCTTT. This sequence encodes CAISESGTGVRAEAFF.